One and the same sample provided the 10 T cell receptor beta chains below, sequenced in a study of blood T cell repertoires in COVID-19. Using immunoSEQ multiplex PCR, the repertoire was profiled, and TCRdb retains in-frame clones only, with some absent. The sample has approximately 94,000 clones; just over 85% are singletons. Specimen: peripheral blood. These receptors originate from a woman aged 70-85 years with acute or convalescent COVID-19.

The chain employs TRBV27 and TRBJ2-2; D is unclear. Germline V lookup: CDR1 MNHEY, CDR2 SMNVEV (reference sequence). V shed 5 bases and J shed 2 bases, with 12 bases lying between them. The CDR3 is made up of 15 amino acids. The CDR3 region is CASSILLENTGELFF. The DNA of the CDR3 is TGTGCCAGCAGTATACTCTTAGAAAACACCGGGGAGCTGTTTTTT.

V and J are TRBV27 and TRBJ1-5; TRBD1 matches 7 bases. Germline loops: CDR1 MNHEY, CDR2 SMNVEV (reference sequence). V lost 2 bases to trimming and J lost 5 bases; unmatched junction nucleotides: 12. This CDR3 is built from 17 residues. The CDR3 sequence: CASSLRPGGQGDQPQHF. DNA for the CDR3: TGTGCCAGCAGTTTACGACCTGGGGGGCAGGGGGATCAGCCCCAGCATTTT.

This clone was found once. DNA of the CDR3: TGTGCCAGCAGAACACGTTTACTAGCAGACGGGGAGCTGTTTTTT. Translating it yields CASRTRLLADGELFF. The gene calls are TRBV6-5 and TRBJ2-2; TRBD2 might be the D (6 bases). Germline loops: CDR1 MNHEY, CDR2 SVGAGI. CDR3 size: 15 residues. Trimming took 6 bases from V and 7 from J, leaving 18 bases between them.

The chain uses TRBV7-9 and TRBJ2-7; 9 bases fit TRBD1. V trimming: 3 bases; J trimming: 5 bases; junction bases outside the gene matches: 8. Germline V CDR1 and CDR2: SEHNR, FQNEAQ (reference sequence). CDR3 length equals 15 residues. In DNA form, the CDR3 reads TGTGCCAGCAGCTTTTCGGACAGGGGTATAAACGAGCAGTACTTC. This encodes CASSFSDRGINEQYF.

The chain's CDR3 is CASSYGTGNYGYTF. The CDR3 region has the DNA TGTGCCAGTAGTTACGGGACAGGTAACTATGGCTACACCTTC. The chain employs TRBV19 and TRBJ1-2; 8 nucleotides match TRBD1. The CDR3 length is 14 residues. Looked up from germline, CDR1 is LNHDA and CDR2 is SQIVND (reference sequence). Unmatched junction bases numbered 3, after V lost 5 bases and J lost 1 base.

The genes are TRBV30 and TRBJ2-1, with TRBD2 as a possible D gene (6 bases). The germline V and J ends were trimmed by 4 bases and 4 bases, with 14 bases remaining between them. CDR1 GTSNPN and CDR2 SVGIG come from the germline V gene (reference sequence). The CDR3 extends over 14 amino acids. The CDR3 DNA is TGTGCCTGGACCAGACTAGTAGGTTACAATGAGCAGTTCTTC. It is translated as CAWTRLVGYNEQFF.

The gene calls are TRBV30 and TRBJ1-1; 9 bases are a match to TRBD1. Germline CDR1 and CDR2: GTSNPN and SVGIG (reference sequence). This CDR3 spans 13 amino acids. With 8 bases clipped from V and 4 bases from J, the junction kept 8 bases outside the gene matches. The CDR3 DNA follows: TGTGCCCGGGACAGGGCGTTCGGCACTGAAGCTTTCTTT. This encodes CARDRAFGTEAFF. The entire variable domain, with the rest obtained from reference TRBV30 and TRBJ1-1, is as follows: SQTIHQWPATLVQPVGSPLSLECTVEGTSNPNLYWYRQAAGRGLQLLFYSVGIGQISSEVPQNLSASRPQDRQFILSSKKLLLSDSGFYLCARDRAFGTEAFFGQGTRLTVV.

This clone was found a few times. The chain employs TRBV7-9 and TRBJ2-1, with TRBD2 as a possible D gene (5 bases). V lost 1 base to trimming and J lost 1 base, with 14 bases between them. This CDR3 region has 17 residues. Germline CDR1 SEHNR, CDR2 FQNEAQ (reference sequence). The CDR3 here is CASSLGSLARSYNEQFF. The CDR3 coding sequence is TGTGCCAGCAGCTTAGGTTCCTTAGCGAGATCCTACAATGAGCAGTTCTTC.

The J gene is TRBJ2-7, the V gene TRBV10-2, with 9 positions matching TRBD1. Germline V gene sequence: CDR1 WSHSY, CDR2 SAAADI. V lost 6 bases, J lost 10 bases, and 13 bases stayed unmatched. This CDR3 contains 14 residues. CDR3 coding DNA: TGCGCCAGCAGGCAGACAGGGGGGACGATCGATCAGTACTTC. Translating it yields CASRQTGGTIDQYF.

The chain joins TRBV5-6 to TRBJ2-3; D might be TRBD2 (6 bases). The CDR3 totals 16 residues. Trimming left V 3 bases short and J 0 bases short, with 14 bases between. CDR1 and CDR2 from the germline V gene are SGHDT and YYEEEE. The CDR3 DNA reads TGTGCCAGCAGCTCGGAGGGGCGGGGAAGCACAGATACGCAGTATTTT. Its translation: CASSSEGRGSTDTQYF.